This T cell receptor (beta chain) came from a study of blood T cell repertoires in COVID-19. Across the whole study: The samples span acute and convalescent COVID-19 from the United States, Italy and Spain. From T cells, B-cell-depleted T cells, or PBMCs came the material, which was cDNA or gDNA.

Seattle patients were enrolled while actively infected and followed longitudinally. The authors' processing: Estimation of nucleated cell counts was performed using reference gene primer amplification. The table came from immunoSEQ multiplex PCR; TCRdb's copy has only in-frame clones and leaves some out. V and J calls plus clone size are reproduced from that table; the DNA served to infer D and trimming. The sample contains approximately 150,000 clones, roughly 86% of which appear only once. V gave up 1 base and J gave up 4 bases; unmatched junction bases: 5. Germline lookup yields CDR1 LNHDA and CDR2 SQIVND (reference sequence). This CDR3 region has 16 residues.

The rearrangement links TRBV19 to TRBJ1-2, with TRBD1 matching over 11 bases. The sequence came from an elderly woman with COVID-19, enrolled during active disease. Sequencing input: peripheral blood. The CDR3 is CASSIVEGQGVYGYTF. The CDR3 nucleotides are TGTGCCAGTAGTATAGTTGAGGGACAGGGGGTCTATGGCTACACCTTC. Drawing the rest from reference TRBV19 and TRBJ1-2, the complete variable domain is DGGITQSPKYLFRKEGQNVTLSCEQNLNHDAMYWYRQDPGQGLRLIYYSQIVNDFQKGDIAEGYSVSREKKESFPLTVTSAQKNPTAFYLCASSIVEGQGVYGYTFGSGTRLTVV.